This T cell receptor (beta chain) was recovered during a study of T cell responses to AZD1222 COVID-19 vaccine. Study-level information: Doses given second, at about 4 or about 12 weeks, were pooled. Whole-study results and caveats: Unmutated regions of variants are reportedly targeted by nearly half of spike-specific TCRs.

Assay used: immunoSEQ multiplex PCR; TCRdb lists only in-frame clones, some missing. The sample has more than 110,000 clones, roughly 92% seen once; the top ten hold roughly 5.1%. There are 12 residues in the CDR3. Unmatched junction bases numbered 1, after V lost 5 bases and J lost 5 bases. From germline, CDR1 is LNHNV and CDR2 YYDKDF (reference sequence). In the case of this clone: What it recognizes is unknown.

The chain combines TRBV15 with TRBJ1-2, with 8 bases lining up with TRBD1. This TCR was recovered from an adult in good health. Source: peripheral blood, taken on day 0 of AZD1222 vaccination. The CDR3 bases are TGTGCCACCAGCCGGACAGGGTATGGCTACACCTTC. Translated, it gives CATSRTGYGYTF.